This T cell receptor (beta chain) originates from a study of tumor-infiltrating lymphocytes in primary liver carcinoma (dated 2017 in TCRdb). Regarding the research as a whole: Hepatocellular carcinoma (four) or combined HCC and intrahepatic cholangiocarcinoma (one) was present in the five patients, who were three men and two women aged 30 to 69 years. A total of roughly 35 specimens from 5 patients went through TCRbeta repertoire sequencing, namely 25 tumor regions, 5 adjacent noncancerous liver tissues and 5 peripheral blood samples. Technical replicate repertoires showed high reproducibility, with mean shared-clone rates around 0.9 and correlation coefficients above 0.95. Tumors of the five patients were stage T1-T3 N0M0 with maximum diameters of about 4.2 to 10 cm. Each sample produced roughly 3.5 to 8 million productive TCRbeta reads, and read depth showed no significant difference between tissue types. For each liver tumor, the study sampled five regions along with adjacent normal tissue and blood, and applied TCRbeta repertoire sequencing, expression microarrays and whole-exome sequencing. Agilent mRNA microarray profiling was performed on the 25 tumor region samples to relate TCRbeta repertoire diversity to the local molecular phenotype. Here is what the overall study found, with its caveats: Repertoire overlap was found to be higher between tumor regions (mean about 35%) than between tumor-adjacent (roughly 17%) or tumor-blood (around 14%) pairs, consistent with antigen-driven expansion. Only the TCR beta chain was sequenced, so true repertoire diversity is likely underestimated because unpaired alpha chains were not captured. Only about 7-25% of top clones were present in all five regions of a tumor, suggesting spatial heterogeneity of tumor-infiltrating T cells. Comparison of CD4+ and CD8+ T cell repertoires was precluded by the use of bulk unsorted samples. With just a handful of patients in the study, the authors point out that the findings should be validated in a larger study. Compared with blood, tumors had a significantly larger share of the repertoire taken up by the top 250 clones (p = 0.039).

Total RNA and DNA were co-extracted without cell sorting from 20-30 mg of bulk tissue using the AllPrep DNA/RNA mini kit. Surgical resection was performed in China between 2015 and March 2016 on about 5 patients with histopathologically diagnosed primary liver carcinoma. Patients had chronic HBV infection and were treatment-naive at sampling. Each tumor was sampled at five spatially separated regions: the superior, inferior, left-lateral and right-lateral poles and the tumor centre. Histological examination found more than 80% viable tumor cells in every tumor sample. Pieces of fresh tumor and adjacent tissue were cut in half, with one half kept in RNAlater at -80 degrees C and the other half sent for histology. TCRbeta-specific cDNA was reverse-transcribed from about 520 ng total RNA using a constant-region primer and ProtoScript II reverse transcriptase. Three nested multiplex PCR rounds, following a slightly modified ARM-PCR procedure, were used to build the TCRbeta libraries. Each of the first two PCR rounds ran for about 10 cycles using multiplex TRBV1-TRBV30 forward primers together with a Cbeta reverse primer. Sample barcodes and Illumina adapters were attached in a final 25-cycle PCR using Deep VentR polymerase. Before sequencing, amplicons of 200-500 bp were purified from gel using a QIAquick gel extraction kit. The TCRbeta amplicons were sequenced with 250-bp paired-end reads on an Illumina HiSeq 2500. Processing in the source paper ran as follows. Trimmomatic v0.33 was used to quality-trim the reads, and FLASH v1.2.11 was used to merge paired reads so that full CDR3 sequences could be recovered. MiGEC v1.2.1b assigned V, D and J germline segments to the rearranged TCRbeta sequences. VDJtools v1.0.0 computed clonotype statistics and Shannon-Wiener diversity indices. To reduce sampling bias, subsequent analyses other than the diversity analysis used only the 250 most abundant clonotypes in each sample. Using fastp at Q25 and MiXCR, TCRdb reprocessed the public reads and kept productive beta chains. Here each entry gathers all rows of one CDR3 protein and keeps the most common genes and DNA. What appears here as the V and J calls and clone size reflects TCRdb's work, not the paper's. The sample includes roughly 49,000 distinct CDR3 sequences, with roughly 70% observed a single time. The biggest ten clones account for just under 30% of the sample.

The CDR3 sequence holds 16 residues, the cysteine and phenylalanine included. Only the CDR3 part of the read is kept: 48 bases, read in frame from the first base. A distance of 23 bases separates the germline ends of V and J, which lose 5 bases and 9 bases respectively. Turning to this clonotype: There is no known antigen for this receptor. Base qualities are not at hand, and no much larger clone is one base apart.

This TCR came from a man aged 40-49 years with primary liver carcinoma and hepatitis B virus infection. The sample consisted of liver tumor tissue from sampling region 5. The sample's cell subset or site label, in plain terms: tumor region T5, tumor centre. The chain is assembled from TRBV12-3 or TRBV12-4 and TRBJ2-1; the D segment cannot be called with confidence. The CDR3 sequence is CASSLWSLGRISEQFF. The nucleotide sequence is given as TGTGCCAGCAGTCTCTGGAGCCTGGGCAGGATCAGTGAGCAGTTCTTC.